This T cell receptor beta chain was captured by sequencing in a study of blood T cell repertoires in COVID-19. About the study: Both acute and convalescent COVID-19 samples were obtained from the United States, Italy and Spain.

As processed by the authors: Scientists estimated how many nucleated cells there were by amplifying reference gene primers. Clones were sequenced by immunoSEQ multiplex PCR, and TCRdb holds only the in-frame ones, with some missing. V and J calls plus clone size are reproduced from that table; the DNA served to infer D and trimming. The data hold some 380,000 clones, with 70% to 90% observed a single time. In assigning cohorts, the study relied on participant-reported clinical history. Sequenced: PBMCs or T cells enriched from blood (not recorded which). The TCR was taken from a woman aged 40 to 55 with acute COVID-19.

CDR3 amino acids: CASSRERSRDSGANVLTF. CDR3 nucleotides: TGTGCCAGCTCACGGGAAAGATCCAGGGATTCTGGGGCCAACGTCCTGACTTTC. The rearrangement uses TRBV18 and TRBJ2-6, with a weak D call TRBD1 (5 bases). The CDR3 contains 18 residues. Germline CDR1 reads KGHSH; CDR2 reads LQKENI. V gave up 4 bases and J gave up 1 base, with 17 bases separating them.